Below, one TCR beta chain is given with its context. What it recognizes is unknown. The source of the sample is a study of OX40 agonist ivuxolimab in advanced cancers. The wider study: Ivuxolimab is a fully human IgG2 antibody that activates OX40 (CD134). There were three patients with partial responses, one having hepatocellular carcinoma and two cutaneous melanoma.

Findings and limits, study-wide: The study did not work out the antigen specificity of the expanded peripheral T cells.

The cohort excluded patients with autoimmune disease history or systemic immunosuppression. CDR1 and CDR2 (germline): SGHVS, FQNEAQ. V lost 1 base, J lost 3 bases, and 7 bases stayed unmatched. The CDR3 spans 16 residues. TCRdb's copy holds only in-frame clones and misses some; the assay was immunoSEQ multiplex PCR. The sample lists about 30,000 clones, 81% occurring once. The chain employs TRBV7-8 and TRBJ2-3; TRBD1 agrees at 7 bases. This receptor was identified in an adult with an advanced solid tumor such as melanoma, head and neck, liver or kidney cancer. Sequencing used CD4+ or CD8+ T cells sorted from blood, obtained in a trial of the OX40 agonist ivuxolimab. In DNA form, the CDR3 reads TGTGCCAGCAGCTTAGGGGAGTACAGGGGAACAGATACGCAGTATTTT. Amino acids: CASSLGEYRGTDTQYF.